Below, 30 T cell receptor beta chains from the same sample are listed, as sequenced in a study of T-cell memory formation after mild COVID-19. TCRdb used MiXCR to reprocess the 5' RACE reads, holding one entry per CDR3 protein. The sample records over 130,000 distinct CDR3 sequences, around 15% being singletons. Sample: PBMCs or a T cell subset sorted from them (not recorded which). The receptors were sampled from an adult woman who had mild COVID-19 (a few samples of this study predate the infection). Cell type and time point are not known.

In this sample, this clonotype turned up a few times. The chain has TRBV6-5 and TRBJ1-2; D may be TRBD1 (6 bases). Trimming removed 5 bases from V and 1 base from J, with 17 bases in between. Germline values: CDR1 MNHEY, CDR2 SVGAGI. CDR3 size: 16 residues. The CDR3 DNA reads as TGTGCCAGCAGTACCATGGACAGCCTTTATAACTATGGCTACACCTTC. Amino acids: CASSTMDSLYNYGYTF.

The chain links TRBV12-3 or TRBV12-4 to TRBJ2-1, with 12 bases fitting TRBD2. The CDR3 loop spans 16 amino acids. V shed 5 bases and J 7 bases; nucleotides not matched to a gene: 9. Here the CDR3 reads CASSISSGRAENEQFF. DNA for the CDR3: TGTGCCAGCAGTATTTCTAGCGGGAGGGCCGAAAATGAGCAGTTCTTC.

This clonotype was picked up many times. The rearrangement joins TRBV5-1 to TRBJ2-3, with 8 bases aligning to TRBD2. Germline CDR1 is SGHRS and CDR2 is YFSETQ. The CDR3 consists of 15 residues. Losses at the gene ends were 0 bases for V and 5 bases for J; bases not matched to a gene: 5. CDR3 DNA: TGCGCCAGCAGCTTGGCGGGGGGGGCCTTAGATACGCAGTATTTT. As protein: CASSLAGGALDTQYF.

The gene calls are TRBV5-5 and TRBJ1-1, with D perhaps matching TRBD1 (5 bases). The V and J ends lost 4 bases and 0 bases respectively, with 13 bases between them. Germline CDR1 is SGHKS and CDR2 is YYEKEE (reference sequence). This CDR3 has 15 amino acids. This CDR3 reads CASSPIQDMNTEAFF. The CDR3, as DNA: TGTGCCAGCAGCCCTATACAGGACATGAACACTGAAGCTTTCTTT. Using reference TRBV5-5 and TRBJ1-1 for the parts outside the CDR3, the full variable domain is DAGVTQSPTHLIKTRGQQVTLRCSPISGHKSVSWYQQVLGQGPQFIFQYYEKEERGRGNFPDRFSARQFPNYSSELNVNALLLGDSALYLCASSPIQDMNTEAFFGQGTRLTVV.

CDR3 coding DNA: TGCGCCAGCAGCTTGGGGCCGGGACAGGGGGCGAAGGGCTACACCTTC. Translation gives CASSLGPGQGAKGYTF. V and J are TRBV5-1 and TRBJ1-2, with TRBD1 matching 12 bases. CDR1 and CDR2 (germline): SGHRS, YFSETQ. The ends lost 0 bases at V and 8 bases at J; junction bases unmatched: 8. CDR3 size: 16 residues.

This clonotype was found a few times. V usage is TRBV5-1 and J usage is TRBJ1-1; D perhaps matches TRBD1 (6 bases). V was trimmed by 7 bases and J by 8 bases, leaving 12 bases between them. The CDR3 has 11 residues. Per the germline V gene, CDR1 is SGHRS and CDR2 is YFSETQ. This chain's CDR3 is CASRTETEAFF. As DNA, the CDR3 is TGCGCCAGCCGGACAGAGACCGAAGCTTTCTTT.

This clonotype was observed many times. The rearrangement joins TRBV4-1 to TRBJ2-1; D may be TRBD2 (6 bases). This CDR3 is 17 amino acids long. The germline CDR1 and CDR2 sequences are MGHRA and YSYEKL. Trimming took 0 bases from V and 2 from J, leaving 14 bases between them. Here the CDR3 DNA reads TGCGCCAGCAGCCAAGAGTTTGGGCGGGGTCCCTACAATGAGCAGTTCTTC. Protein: CASSQEFGRGPYNEQFF.

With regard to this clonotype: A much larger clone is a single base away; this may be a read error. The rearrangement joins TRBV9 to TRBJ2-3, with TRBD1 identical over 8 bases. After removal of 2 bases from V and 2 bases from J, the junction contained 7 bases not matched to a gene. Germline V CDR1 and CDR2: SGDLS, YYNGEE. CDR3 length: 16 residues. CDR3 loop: CASSVTWTGPTDTQYF. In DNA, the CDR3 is TGTGCCAGCAGCGTTACCTGGACAGGGCCCACAGATACGCAGTATTTT.

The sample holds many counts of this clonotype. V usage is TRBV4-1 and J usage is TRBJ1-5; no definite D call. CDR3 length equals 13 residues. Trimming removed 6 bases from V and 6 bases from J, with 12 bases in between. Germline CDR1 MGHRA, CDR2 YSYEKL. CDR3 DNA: TGCGCCAGCAGTTGGCGGGTGGCTCAGCCCCAGCATTTT. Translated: CASSWRVAQPQHF.

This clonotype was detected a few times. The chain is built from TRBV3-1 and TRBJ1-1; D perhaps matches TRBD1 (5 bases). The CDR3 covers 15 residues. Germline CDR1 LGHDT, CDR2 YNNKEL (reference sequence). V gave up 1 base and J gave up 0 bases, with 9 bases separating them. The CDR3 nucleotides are TGTGCCAGCAGCCAAGGCGGACAATTGAACACTGAAGCTTTCTTT. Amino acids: CASSQGGQLNTEAFF.

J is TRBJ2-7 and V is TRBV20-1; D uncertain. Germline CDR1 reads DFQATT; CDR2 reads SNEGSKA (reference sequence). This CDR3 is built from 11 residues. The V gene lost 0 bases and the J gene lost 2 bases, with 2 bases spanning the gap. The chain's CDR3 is CSARDTYEQYF. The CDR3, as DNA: TGCAGTGCTAGAGACACCTACGAGCAGTACTTC.

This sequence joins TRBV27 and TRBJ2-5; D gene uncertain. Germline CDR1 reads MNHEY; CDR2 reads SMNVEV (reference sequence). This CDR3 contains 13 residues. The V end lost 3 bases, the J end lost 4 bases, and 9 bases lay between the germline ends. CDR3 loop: CASSFTTGETQYF. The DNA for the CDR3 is TGTGCCAGCAGTTTCACGACCGGAGAGACCCAGTACTTC.

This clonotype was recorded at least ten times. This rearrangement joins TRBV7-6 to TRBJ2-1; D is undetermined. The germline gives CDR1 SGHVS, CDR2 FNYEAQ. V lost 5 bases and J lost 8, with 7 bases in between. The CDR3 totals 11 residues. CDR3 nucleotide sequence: TGTGCCAGCAGCCAAGGCGATGAGCAGTTCTTC. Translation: CASSQGDEQFF.

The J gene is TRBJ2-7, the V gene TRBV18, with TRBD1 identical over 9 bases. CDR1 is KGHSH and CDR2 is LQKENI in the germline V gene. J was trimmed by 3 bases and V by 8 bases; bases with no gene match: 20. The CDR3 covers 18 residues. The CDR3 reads CASTRGQGNFEQDYEQYF. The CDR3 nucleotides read TGTGCCAGCACCCGCGGACAGGGGAACTTCGAACAGGACTACGAGCAGTACTTC.

The CDR3 DNA reads TGTGCCACCAGTTTCTCGGGGAACACTGAAGCTTTCTTT. Residues: CATSFSGNTEAFF. This chain connects TRBV24-1 to TRBJ1-1; no reliable D call. CDR3 length: 13 amino acids. The V end lost 6 bases, the J end lost 1 base, and 8 bases lay between the germline ends. Per the germline V gene, CDR1 is KGHDR and CDR2 is SFDVKD.

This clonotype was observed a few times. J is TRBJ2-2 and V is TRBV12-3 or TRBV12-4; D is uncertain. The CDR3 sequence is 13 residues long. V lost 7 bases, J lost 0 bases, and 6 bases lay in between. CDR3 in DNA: TGTGCCAGCACCGCGACGAACACCGGGGAGCTGTTTTTT. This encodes CASTATNTGELFF.

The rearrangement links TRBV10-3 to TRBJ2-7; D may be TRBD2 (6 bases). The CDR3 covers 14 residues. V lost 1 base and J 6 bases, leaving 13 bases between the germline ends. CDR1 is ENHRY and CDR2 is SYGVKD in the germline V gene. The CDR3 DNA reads TGTGCCATCAGTGAGTGGAGGGCAGAGGGCGAGCAGTACTTC. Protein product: CAISEWRAEGEQYF.

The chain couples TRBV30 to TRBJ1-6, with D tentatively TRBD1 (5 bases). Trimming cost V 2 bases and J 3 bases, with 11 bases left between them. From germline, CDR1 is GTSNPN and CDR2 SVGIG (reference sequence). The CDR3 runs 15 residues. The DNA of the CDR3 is TGTGCCTGGAGTTTGACAGCGAGCTATAATTCACCCCTCCACTTT. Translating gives CAWSLTASYNSPLHF.

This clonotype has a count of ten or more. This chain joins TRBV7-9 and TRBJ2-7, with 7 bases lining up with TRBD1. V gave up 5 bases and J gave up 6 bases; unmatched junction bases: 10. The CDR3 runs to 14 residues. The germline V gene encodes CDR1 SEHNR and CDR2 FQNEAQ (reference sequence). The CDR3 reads CASSITDRSGEQYF. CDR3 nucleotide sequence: TGTGCCAGCAGCATCACGGACAGGTCGGGCGAGCAGTACTTC.

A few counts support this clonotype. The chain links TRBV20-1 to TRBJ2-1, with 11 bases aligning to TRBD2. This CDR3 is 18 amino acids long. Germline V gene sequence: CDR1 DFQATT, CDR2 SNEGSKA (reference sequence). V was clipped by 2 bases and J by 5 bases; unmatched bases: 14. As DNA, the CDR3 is TGCAGTGCTAGACTGCGGGGGGTACTAGCGGGAGAAGACAATGAGCAGTTCTTC. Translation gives CSARLRGVLAGEDNEQFF.

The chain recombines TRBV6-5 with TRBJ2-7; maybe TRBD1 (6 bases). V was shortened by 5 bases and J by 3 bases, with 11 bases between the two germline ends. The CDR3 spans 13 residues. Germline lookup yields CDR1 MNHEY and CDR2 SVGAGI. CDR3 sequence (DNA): TGTGCCAGCAGTGAGGACAGCCTCTACGAGCAGTACTTC. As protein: CASSEDSLYEQYF.

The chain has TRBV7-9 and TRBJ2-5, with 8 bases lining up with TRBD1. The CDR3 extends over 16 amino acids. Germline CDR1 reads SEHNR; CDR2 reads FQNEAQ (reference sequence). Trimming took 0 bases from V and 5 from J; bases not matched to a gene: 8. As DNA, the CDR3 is TGTGCCAGCAGCTTAGCGGGGGTTACAGGGGGTGAGACCCAGTACTTC. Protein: CASSLAGVTGGETQYF.

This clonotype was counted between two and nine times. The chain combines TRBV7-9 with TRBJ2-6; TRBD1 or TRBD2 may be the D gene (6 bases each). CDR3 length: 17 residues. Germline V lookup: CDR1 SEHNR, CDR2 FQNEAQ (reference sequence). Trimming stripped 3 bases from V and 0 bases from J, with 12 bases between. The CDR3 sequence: CASSFGGLSSGANVLTF. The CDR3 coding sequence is TGTGCCAGCAGCTTTGGGGGGCTGAGCTCTGGGGCCAACGTCCTGACTTTC.

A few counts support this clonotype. CDR3 sequence reads: CASSHSDTNYGYTF. The CDR3 DNA sequence: TGTGCCAGCAGCCACTCGGACACAAACTATGGCTACACCTTC. The chain couples TRBV7-9 to TRBJ1-2; D perhaps matches TRBD1 (5 bases). Trimming removed 5 bases from V and 2 bases from J, with 12 bases in between. Germline loops: CDR1 SEHNR, CDR2 FQNEAQ (reference sequence). The CDR3 totals 14 residues.

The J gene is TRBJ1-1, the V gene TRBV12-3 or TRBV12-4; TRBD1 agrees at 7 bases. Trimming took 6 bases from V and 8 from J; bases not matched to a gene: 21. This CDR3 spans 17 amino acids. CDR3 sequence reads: CASSYNRETGTDQEAFF. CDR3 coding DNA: TGTGCCAGCAGCTACAACCGTGAAACCGGGACAGATCAGGAAGCTTTCTTT.

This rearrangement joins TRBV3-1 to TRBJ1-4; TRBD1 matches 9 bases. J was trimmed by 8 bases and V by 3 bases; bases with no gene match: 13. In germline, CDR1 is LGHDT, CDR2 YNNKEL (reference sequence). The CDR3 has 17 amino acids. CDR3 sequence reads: CASSQNPPGQGSEKLFF. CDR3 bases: TGTGCCAGCAGCCAGAACCCACCGGGACAGGGAAGCGAAAAACTGTTTTTT.

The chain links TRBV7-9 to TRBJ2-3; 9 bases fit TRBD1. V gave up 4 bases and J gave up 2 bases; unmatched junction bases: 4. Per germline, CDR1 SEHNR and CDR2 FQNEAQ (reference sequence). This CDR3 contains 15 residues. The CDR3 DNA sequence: TGTGCCAGCAGCTCGACAGGGGGGAACACAGATACGCAGTATTTT. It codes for CASSSTGGNTDTQYF.

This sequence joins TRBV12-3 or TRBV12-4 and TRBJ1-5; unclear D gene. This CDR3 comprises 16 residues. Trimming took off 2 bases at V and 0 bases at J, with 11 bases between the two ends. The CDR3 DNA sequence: TGTGCCAGCAGTTTACAGAGAGGAGATAGCAATCAGCCCCAGCATTTT. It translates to CASSLQRGDSNQPQHF.

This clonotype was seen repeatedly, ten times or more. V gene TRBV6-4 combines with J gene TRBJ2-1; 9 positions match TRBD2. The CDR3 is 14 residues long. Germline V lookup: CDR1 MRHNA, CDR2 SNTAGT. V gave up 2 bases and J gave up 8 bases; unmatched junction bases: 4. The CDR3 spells CASSDAAGGDEQFF. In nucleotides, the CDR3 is TGTGCCAGCAGTGACGCTGCGGGAGGGGATGAGCAGTTCTTC.

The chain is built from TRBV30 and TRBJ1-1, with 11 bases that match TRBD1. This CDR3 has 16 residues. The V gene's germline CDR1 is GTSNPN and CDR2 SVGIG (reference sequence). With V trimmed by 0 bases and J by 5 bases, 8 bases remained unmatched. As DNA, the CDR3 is TGTGCCTGGAGTGTAGGGACAGGGGGATTAGGGACTGAAGCTTTCTTT. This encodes CAWSVGTGGLGTEAFF. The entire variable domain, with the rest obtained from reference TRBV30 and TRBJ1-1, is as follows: SQTIHQWPATLVQPVGSPLSLECTVEGTSNPNLYWYRQAAGRGLQLLFYSVGIGQISSEVPQNLSASRPQDRQFILSSKKLLLSDSGFYLCAWSVGTGGLGTEAFFGQGTRLTVV.